This record looks at one TCR beta chain sequence and its context. Its target is unknown. The data were taken from a study of persistence of HIV-infected CD4 T cells. On the study more broadly: Multiple blood draws of up to 180 mL, except two donors with single leukapheresis.

The stimulus was an HIV-1 Gag 15-mer peptide pool, 0.8 to 1 ug/peptide/mL. Sorted nonresponding memory CD4+ T cells were CD40L-negative, CD69-negative, CD45RO-high. For about 20 hours, CD8-depleted PBMCs received anti-CD28/CD49d costimulation, a CD40-blocking antibody and enfuvirtide. The immunoSEQ assay was version 4, run in survey mode. Here immunoSEQ multiplex PCR was the method, and the copy in TCRdb shows in-frame clones only, minus some. The sample carries about 41,000 clones, 78% recorded once. Regarding the study as a whole: Antigen-responding cells were enriched for degenerate expanded CDR3beta sequences. TCRbeta richness was lower in CMV- and Gag-responding cells than in anti-CD3/anti-CD28-responding cells.

The germline CDR1 and CDR2 sequences are LNHDA and SQIVND (reference sequence). The CDR3 is 17 amino acids. V was clipped by 6 bases and J by 4 bases; unmatched bases: 14. This receptor was obtained from an adult man with HIV who was CMV-seropositive. The sample in question was CD4+ T cells sorted from PBMCs after approximately 19-hour stimulation, obtained from a patient who received antiretroviral therapy. This sequence joins TRBV19 and TRBJ1-1; 10 bases line up with TRBD1. Here the CDR3 reads CASRDGQGVGSATEAFF. In DNA, the CDR3 is TGTGCCAGTAGGGACGGACAGGGGGTAGGTTCTGCCACTGAAGCTTTCTTT.